The 31 T cell receptor beta chains given below trace back to one sample, sequenced in a study of cytomegalovirus exposure and HLA in healthy donors. PCR amplification relied on 60 Vbeta primers (plus 13 Jbeta primers). Profiling relied on immunoSEQ multiplex PCR, and the TCRdb table lists in-frame clones only, not all of them. The data contain 95,000 to 150,000 clones, 65% to 90% of them seen just once; the ten biggest clones take up around 2.2%. Sequencing input: PBMCs. The receptors come from a man aged 30-40 years in good health and CMV-seronegative.

The chain couples TRBV7-9 to TRBJ2-1; TRBD1 might be the D (5 bases). CDR3 length: 15 amino acids. V dropped 4 bases and J dropped 5 bases, with 15 bases sitting between them. In germline, CDR1 is SEHNR, CDR2 FQNEAQ (reference sequence). For the CDR3, the DNA is TGTGCCAGCAGCTCGCTAGGGGCCCGCAACAATGAGCAGTTCTTC. Protein sequence: CASSSLGARNNEQFF.

The genes are TRBV6-5 and TRBJ2-2; TRBD1 is a possible D gene (6 bases). V shed 1 base and J shed 3 bases, with 12 bases lying between them. The CDR3 is made up of 16 amino acids. CDR1 and CDR2 from the germline V gene are MNHEY and SVGAGI. The CDR3 protein is CASSYYSPGDTGELFF. CDR3 bases: TGTGCCAGCAGTTACTATAGTCCAGGGGACACCGGGGAGCTGTTTTTT.

The J gene is TRBJ2-3, the V gene TRBV5-8, with a possible D match to TRBD1 (5 bases). The length of the CDR3 is 13 residues. Germline values: CDR1 SGHTS, CDR2 YDEGEE. Between the trimmed V and J ends, which lost 0 bases and 10 bases, there was a span of 12 bases. CDR3 loop: CASSLEGLGAQYF. CDR3 sequence (DNA): TGTGCCAGCAGCTTGGAGGGCTTAGGGGCGCAGTATTTT.

The V gene is TRBV14, the J gene TRBJ2-1; 7 positions match TRBD2. Trimming at V came to 2 bases and at J to 0 bases, leaving 7 bases not matched to a gene. Germline CDR1 reads SGHDN; CDR2 reads FVKESK. The CDR3 consists of 17 residues. The CDR3 sequence: CASSQRGRTSSYNEQFF. CDR3 nucleotides: TGTGCCAGCAGCCAAAGGGGACGGACTAGCTCCTACAATGAGCAGTTCTTC.

The chain uses TRBV10-1 and TRBJ2-7; no clear D gene. Germline V gives CDR1 WNHNN, CDR2 SYGVQD (reference sequence). CDR3 length equals 17 residues. Trimming stripped 0 bases from V and 1 base from J, with 16 bases between. CDR3 in DNA: TGCGCCAGCAGTGAGTCGCCGAGAGGCCCTGGGTCCTACGAGCAGTACTTC. This translates into CASSESPRGPGSYEQYF.

J is TRBJ2-2 and V is TRBV5-1; D gene uncertain. Germline CDR1 SGHRS, CDR2 YFSETQ. The CDR3 totals 14 residues. V gave up 2 bases and J gave up 6 bases, with 11 bases separating them. The DNA for the CDR3 is TGCGCCAGCAGCTTTACCGGCCGGGCCGGGGAGCTGTTTTTT. It translates to CASSFTGRAGELFF.

The V call is TRBV2, the J call TRBJ2-1, with 11 bases matching TRBD2. CDR1 and CDR2 from the germline V gene are SNHLY and FYNNEI. CDR3 size: 14 residues. J lost 5 bases, V lost 6 bases, and 3 bases had no gene match. CDR3 in DNA: TGTGCCAGCAGGAGGGGACTAGCGGACAATGAGCAGTTCTTC. Translating it yields CASRRGLADNEQFF.

The chain joins TRBV15 to TRBJ2-5; weak D call: TRBD2 (6 bases). Gene TRBJ2-7 matches the end of the DNA better, so the J call may be wrong. The germline gives CDR1 LNHNV, CDR2 YYDKDF (reference sequence). This CDR3 contains 13 residues. This chain's CDR3 is CATNGGASYEQYF. CDR3 DNA: TGTGCCACCAATGGCGGGGCCTCCTACGAGCAGTACTTC.

The rearrangement links TRBV27 to TRBJ2-3, with a possible D match to TRBD1 (5 bases). CDR1 and CDR2 from the germline V gene are MNHEY and SMNVEV (reference sequence). The germline V and J ends were trimmed by 1 base and 0 bases, with 8 bases remaining between them. This CDR3 contains 15 residues. The CDR3: CASSLWTPSTDTQYF. In DNA form, the CDR3 reads TGTGCCAGCAGTTTATGGACACCTAGCACAGATACGCAGTATTTT.

The gene calls are TRBV5-1 and TRBJ2-3; TRBD1 matches at 9 bases. Trimming took 0 bases from V and 6 from J; bases not matched to a gene: 5. The CDR3 loop spans 15 amino acids. Germline loops: CDR1 SGHRS, CDR2 YFSETQ. The CDR3 bases are TGCGCCAGCAGCTTGGGACAGGGGGGGATTGATACGCAGTATTTT. Translation gives CASSLGQGGIDTQYF.

The V and J genes are TRBV5-1 and TRBJ1-5; D remains ambiguous. The CDR3 has 15 residues. Germline lookup yields CDR1 SGHRS and CDR2 YFSETQ. V gave up 0 bases and J gave up 6 bases, with 13 bases separating them. The CDR3 is CASSLGGNAGQPQHF. The CDR3 DNA reads TGCGCCAGCAGCTTGGGAGGCAACGCGGGTCAGCCCCAGCATTTT.

CDR3 protein: CASSFPQFPDTQYF. CDR3 nucleotides: TGTGCCAGCAGTTTCCCCCAGTTCCCAGATACGCAGTATTTT. This rearrangement joins TRBV27 to TRBJ2-3, with D hard to call. This CDR3 contains 14 residues. The V end lost 3 bases, the J end lost 4 bases, and 11 bases lay between the germline ends. Germline lookup yields CDR1 MNHEY and CDR2 SMNVEV (reference sequence).

V and J are TRBV9 and TRBJ2-6; perhaps TRBD2 as D (5 bases). V shed 3 bases and J shed 4 bases, with 14 bases lying between them. The length of the CDR3 is 16 residues. Germline V gene sequence: CDR1 SGDLS, CDR2 YYNGEE. The CDR3 region is CASSAGIGSGANVLTF. For the CDR3, the DNA is TGTGCCAGCAGCGCCGGGATAGGGTCCGGGGCCAACGTCCTGACTTTC.

The rearrangement links TRBV7-9 to TRBJ1-3; the D gene is possibly TRBD1 (5 bases). CDR1 and CDR2 (germline): SEHNR, FQNEAQ (reference sequence). Trimming removed 3 bases at V and 2 bases at J, with 11 bases between. The CDR3 extends over 15 amino acids. The CDR3 DNA follows: TGTGCCAGCAGCTTCGGAGCGGGACCTGGAAACACCATATATTTT. As protein: CASSFGAGPGNTIYF.

In DNA form, the CDR3 reads TGCGCCAGCAGTGAGCAGGGGGCAGTAGGCACTGAAGCTTTCTTT. Amino acid sequence: CASSEQGAVGTEAFF. The V and J genes are TRBV10-2 and TRBJ1-1, with 8 bases fitting TRBD1. There are 15 residues in the CDR3. Germline V gene data show CDR1 as WSHSY and CDR2 as SAAADI. V trimming: 2 bases; J trimming: 4 bases; junction bases outside the gene matches: 6.

The chain has TRBV25-1 and TRBJ2-3; tentative D call: TRBD1 (6 bases). This CDR3 is 15 amino acids long. Germline V gives CDR1 MGHDK, CDR2 SYGVNS. The V gene lost 2 bases and the J gene lost 2 bases, with 11 bases spanning the gap. The CDR3 DNA is TGTGCCAGCAGTGAAACGACAGGATTCACAGATACGCAGTATTTT. This codes for CASSETTGFTDTQYF.

This chain connects TRBV7-6 to TRBJ2-1; 10 bases agree with TRBD2. CDR1 is SGHVS and CDR2 is FNYEAQ in the germline V gene. This CDR3 region has 16 residues. V shed 3 bases, J shed 8 bases, and the junction held 10 bases outside the gene matches. CDR3 sequence reads: CASSFDYSGGRDEQFF. The CDR3 region has the DNA TGTGCCAGCAGCTTCGACTATAGCGGGGGGCGGGATGAGCAGTTCTTC.

The CDR3 here is CASSSRGAFF. The DNA of the CDR3 is TGTGCCAGCAGTTCCCGAGGAGCTTTCTTT. The gene calls are TRBV7-9 and TRBJ1-1, with D uncertain. The V end was cut by 6 bases, the J end by 10 bases, with 9 bases between. This CDR3 is built from 10 residues. In germline, CDR1 is SEHNR, CDR2 FQNEAQ (reference sequence).

The rearrangement links TRBV7-2 to TRBJ1-2; 7 bases are shared with TRBD1. This CDR3 is built from 15 residues. The germline gives CDR1 SGHTA, CDR2 FQGNSA. V lost 2 bases and J lost 0; bases outside the gene matches: 3. The CDR3 sequence is CASSLMQGANYGYTF. CDR3 nucleotide sequence: TGTGCCAGCAGCTTAATGCAGGGGGCTAACTATGGCTACACCTTC.

This chain uses TRBV5-6 with TRBJ2-2; TRBD2 aligns across 10 bases. V lost 0 bases, J lost 3 bases, and 8 bases stayed unmatched. This CDR3 has 18 amino acids. In germline, CDR1 is SGHDT, CDR2 YYEEEE. CDR3 residues: CASSLGLAGVGDTGELFF. The CDR3 region has the DNA TGTGCCAGCAGCTTGGGCCTAGCGGGGGTCGGAGACACCGGGGAGCTGTTTTTT.

This clone was detected once. This chain uses TRBV2 with TRBJ2-3; D not certain. With 8 bases removed from V and 2 bases from J, the gap between germline ends came to 11 bases. The CDR3 covers 13 residues. Germline V gives CDR1 SNHLY, CDR2 FYNNEI. CDR3 sequence (DNA): TGTGCCAGCCATGGCAGGCCCACAGATACGCAGTATTTT. This translates into CASHGRPTDTQYF.

The J gene is TRBJ1-1, the V gene TRBV10-2; possible D gene TRBD1, 5 bases. The CDR3 has 13 amino acids. CDR1 and CDR2 from the germline V gene are WSHSY and SAAADI. Trimming stripped 4 bases from V and 4 bases from J, with 10 bases between. The CDR3 protein is CASSVGATTEAFF. CDR3 in DNA: TGCGCCAGCAGTGTAGGGGCGACCACTGAAGCTTTCTTT.

The chain employs TRBV2 and TRBJ2-7, with 11 bases that match TRBD2. V lost 3 bases and J lost 4; bases outside the gene matches: 5. This CDR3 has 15 residues. Germline V gene data show CDR1 as SNHLY and CDR2 as FYNNEI. The CDR3 DNA is TGTGCCAGCAGTGATCTTAGCGGGGGGGCTTACGAGCAGTACTTC. Translation: CASSDLSGGAYEQYF.

This chain connects TRBV2 to TRBJ1-1; D remains unclear. V was pared by 7 bases and J by 7 bases, with 16 bases between. Per germline, CDR1 SNHLY and CDR2 FYNNEI. This CDR3 is 13 amino acids long. CDR3 sequence: CASKEGERREAFF. CDR3 bases: TGTGCCAGCAAGGAGGGAGAACGCCGTGAAGCTTTCTTT.

J is TRBJ2-7 and V is TRBV7-9, with 10 bases matching TRBD1. The CDR3 contains 15 residues. CDR1 and CDR2 (germline): SEHNR, FQNEAQ (reference sequence). Trimming cost V 1 base and J 6 bases; bases outside gene matches: 6. CDR3 region: CASSLDGQGVREQYF. The DNA for the CDR3 is TGTGCCAGCAGCTTAGATGGACAGGGGGTGCGCGAGCAGTACTTC.

The chain has TRBV5-6 and TRBJ2-3; TRBD2 is a possible D gene (5 bases). Germline CDR1 SGHDT, CDR2 YYEEEE. V was cut by 5 bases and J by 4 bases, with 11 bases left in between. The CDR3 is made up of 13 amino acids. This chain's CDR3 is CASSRTVADTQYF. For the CDR3, the DNA is TGTGCCAGCAGTCGGACTGTAGCAGATACGCAGTATTTT.

The rearrangement joins TRBV2 to TRBJ2-7; TRBD1 matches at 9 bases. The germline CDR1 and CDR2 sequences are SNHLY and FYNNEI. J gave up 6 bases and V 8 bases, and 17 bases lay outside the gene matches. The CDR3 length is 16 residues. The CDR3 region is CASLPGTGRGASEQYF. CDR3 coding DNA: TGTGCCAGCCTTCCCGGGACAGGGAGAGGGGCCAGCGAGCAGTACTTC.

The chain links TRBV6-1 to TRBJ2-7, with D unresolved. From germline, CDR1 is MNHNS and CDR2 SASEGT. The germline V and J ends were trimmed by 3 bases and 4 bases, with 7 bases remaining between them. CDR3 length: 12 residues. CDR3 protein: CASSDLTYEQYF. The DNA for the CDR3 is TGTGCCAGCAGTGATCTTACTTACGAGCAGTACTTC.

In its sample, this clone was seen a few times. The chain combines TRBV19 with TRBJ1-2, with a weak D call TRBD1 (5 bases). With 7 bases removed from V and 1 base from J, the gap between germline ends came to 19 bases. The CDR3 consists of 16 residues. CDR1 is LNHDA and CDR2 is SQIVND in the germline V gene (reference sequence). The CDR3 region has the DNA TGTGCCAGTACTCCCGACCTTCTCAGGGATAACTATGGCTACACCTTC. Its protein product is CASTPDLLRDNYGYTF. Full variable domain (rest looked up from reference TRBV19 and TRBJ1-2): DGGITQSPKYLFRKEGQNVTLSCEQNLNHDAMYWYRQDPGQGLRLIYYSQIVNDFQKGDIAEGYSVSREKKESFPLTVTSAQKNPTAFYLCASTPDLLRDNYGYTFGSGTRLTVV.

This clone was counted only a few times. The chain uses TRBV21-1 and TRBJ2-2; the table's D gene call, TRBD2, was not cross checked with the DNA. TRBV21-1 is annotated as a pseudogene. CDR3 length: 16 amino acids. Here the CDR3 DNA reads TGTGCCAGCAGCAAAGCCCTCGCTACTGCCACCGGGGAGCTGTTTTTT. Its protein product is CASSKALATATGELFF.

This sequence joins TRBV6-1 and TRBJ2-1, with D perhaps matching TRBD2 (6 bases). V was cut by 4 bases and J by 0 bases, with 10 bases left in between. The V gene's germline CDR1 is MNHNS and CDR2 SASEGT. The CDR3 totals 15 residues. CDR3 sequence reads: CASSVYGGSYNEQFF. The CDR3 region has the DNA TGTGCCAGCAGTGTTTACGGGGGCTCCTACAATGAGCAGTTCTTC.